Each of the 26 T cell receptor beta chains below was sequenced from the same sample in a study of cytomegalovirus exposure and HLA in healthy donors. Vbeta (60) and Jbeta (13) primers were used in the PCR. Measured with immunoSEQ multiplex PCR; TCRdb has only the in-frame clones, and not every one. The table lists 160,000 or so clones, approximately 88% of them singletons. Sequencing input: PBMCs. The origin of the receptors is a woman under 30 in good health and CMV-seronegative.

The chain has TRBV6-5 and TRBJ1-2; a weak D match, TRBD1 (5 bases). Germline CDR1 MNHEY, CDR2 SVGAGI. V was shortened by 0 bases and J by 5 bases, with 13 bases between the two germline ends. This CDR3 is 15 amino acids long. The CDR3 region is CASSYSRGGAYGYTF. In nucleotides, the CDR3 is TGTGCCAGCAGTTACTCGCGGGGAGGGGCGTATGGCTACACCTTC.

Only one count was recorded for this clone. The chain links TRBV5-1 to TRBJ1-5; TRBD1 agrees at 7 bases. There are 15 residues in the CDR3. Losses at the gene ends were 0 bases for V and 9 bases for J; bases not matched to a gene: 9. Looked up from germline, CDR1 is SGHRS and CDR2 is YFSETQ. In DNA form, the CDR3 reads TGCGCCAGCAGCTTGGAAGGGGGCACTATAGGGCCCCAGCATTTT. Protein sequence: CASSLEGGTIGPQHF.

This chain uses TRBV27 with TRBJ1-5, with D possibly matching TRBD1 (6 bases). The CDR3 runs 15 residues. From germline, CDR1 is MNHEY and CDR2 SMNVEV (reference sequence). V dropped 8 bases and J dropped 0 bases, with 14 bases sitting between them. CDR3 residues: CASGLTGFSNQPQHF. The CDR3 DNA reads TGTGCCAGCGGCTTAACAGGGTTTAGCAATCAGCCCCAGCATTTT.

This chain links TRBV7-2 with TRBJ2-3; TRBD1 matches at 8 bases. Trimming cost V 6 bases and J 7 bases; bases outside gene matches: 18. The CDR3 has 17 amino acids. Germline lookup yields CDR1 SGHTA and CDR2 FQGNSA. The CDR3 sequence is CASSYEGVGQGRYTQYF. The CDR3 DNA is TGTGCCAGCAGTTACGAGGGTGTAGGACAGGGTCGGTATACGCAGTATTTT. The full variable domain, with the rest looked up from reference TRBV7-2 and TRBJ2-3, is GAGVSQSPSNKVTEKGKDVELRCDPISGHTALYWYRQSLGQGLEFLIYFQGNSAPDKSGLPSDRFSAERTGGSVSTLTIQRTQQEDSAVYLCASSYEGVGQGRYTQYFGPGTRLTVL.

This chain links TRBV2 with TRBJ1-1; D not resolved. Trimming removed 2 bases from V and 1 base from J, with 14 bases in between. The CDR3 sequence is 16 residues long. Looked up from germline, CDR1 is SNHLY and CDR2 is FYNNEI. CDR3: CASSEWGEGPNTEAFF. CDR3 DNA sequence: TGTGCCAGCAGTGAATGGGGTGAGGGCCCGAACACTGAAGCTTTCTTT.

The chain combines TRBV18 with TRBJ1-1; TRBD1 might be the D (6 bases). The V end lost 0 bases, the J end lost 1 base, and 12 bases lay between the germline ends. CDR1 is KGHSH and CDR2 is LQKENI in the germline V gene. CDR3 length equals 16 residues. CDR3 DNA: TGTGCCAGCTCACCACCTATGGGGGGGGCGAACACTGAAGCTTTCTTT. The encoded protein is CASSPPMGGANTEAFF.

This clone was detected only a few times. V gene TRBV27 combines with J gene TRBJ1-6, with 9 bases identical to TRBD1. Germline V gives CDR1 MNHEY, CDR2 SMNVEV (reference sequence). The CDR3 has 13 amino acids. J gave up 10 bases and V 8 bases, and 6 bases lay outside the gene matches. CDR3 nucleotides: TGTGCCAGCGCACAGGGGGCGAGGTCACCCCTCCACTTT. It is translated as CASAQGARSPLHF.

The chain employs TRBV7-3 and TRBJ2-6, with 8 bases lining up with TRBD1. With 2 bases clipped from V and 2 bases from J, the junction kept 2 bases outside the gene matches. CDR3 length equals 16 residues. Germline values: CDR1 SGHTA, CDR2 FQGTGA. The CDR3 spells CASSLARGPGANVLTF. The DNA of the CDR3 is TGTGCCAGCAGCTTAGCCAGGGGGCCTGGGGCCAACGTCCTGACTTTC.

Turning to this clone: One junction end does not reproduce the germline sequence, and a read error may be involved. The CDR3 spells CATPPLGGPSNAGELFF. The CDR3 DNA is TGTGCCACCCCACCATTGGGGGGGCCATCGAACGCCGGGGAGCTGTTTTTT. The genes are TRBV18 and TRBJ2-2; D might be TRBD2 (7 bases). Looked up from germline, CDR1 is KGHSH and CDR2 is LQKENI. The CDR3 consists of 17 residues. The full variable domain, rest sourced from reference TRBV18 and TRBJ2-2, is NAGVMQNPRHLVRRRGQEARLRCSPMKGHSHVYWYRQLPEEGLKFMVYLQKENIIDESGMPKERFSAEFPKEGPSILRIQQVVRGDSAAYFCATPPLGGPSNAGELFFGEGSRLTVL.

This chain connects TRBV11-2 to TRBJ1-3; D is ambiguous. Germline assignment: CDR1 SGHAT and CDR2 FQNNGV. The V end was cut by 6 bases, the J end by 1 base, with 13 bases between. This CDR3 contains 15 residues. The CDR3 DNA reads as TGTGCCAGCAGACCTGCTGCAGGTTCTGGAAACACCATATATTTT. Translation gives CASRPAAGSGNTIYF. Looking up the rest from reference TRBV11-2 and TRBJ1-3 gives the full variable domain: EAGVAQSPRYKIIEKRQSVAFWCNPISGHATLYWYQQILGQGPKLLIQFQNNGVVDDSQLPKDRFSAERLKGVDSTLKIQPAKLEDSAVYLCASRPAAGSGNTIYFGEGSWLTVV.

The chain employs TRBV29-1 and TRBJ2-2, with TRBD2 identical over 7 bases. The CDR3 length is 13 residues. CDR1 and CDR2 from the germline V gene are SQVTM and ANQGSEA. Trimming at V came to 5 bases and at J to 3 bases, leaving 3 bases not matched to a gene. CDR3 DNA sequence: TGCAGCGTTAACGGGGGGTACACCGGGGAGCTGTTTTTT. It codes for CSVNGGYTGELFF.

V usage is TRBV2 and J usage is TRBJ1-4, with 9 bases lining up with TRBD1. This CDR3 region has 14 residues. Germline lookup yields CDR1 SNHLY and CDR2 FYNNEI. V was pared by 7 bases and J by 7 bases, with 7 bases of the junction left unmatched. CDR3 loop: CASNKQGAREKLFF. CDR3 sequence (DNA): TGTGCCAGCAACAAACAGGGGGCGCGTGAAAAACTGTTTTTT.

V is TRBV5-4 and J is TRBJ2-6; TRBD2 agrees at 7 bases. Germline trimming cut 6 bases from V and 0 bases from J; bases unmatched to any gene: 6. Germline lookup yields CDR1 SGHNT and CDR2 YYREEE (reference sequence). The CDR3 extends over 16 amino acids. The CDR3 DNA follows: TGTGCCAGCACATCGGGGGGACTCTCTGGGGCCAACGTCCTGACTTTC. Residues: CASTSGGLSGANVLTF.

The genes are TRBV14 and TRBJ1-1; 8 bases match TRBD1. CDR1 is SGHDN, CDR2 FVKESK, per germline. The CDR3 is 15 amino acids. Trimming removed 8 bases from V and 0 bases from J; junction bases left unmatched: 8. CDR3: CASAGQEKMNTEAFF. In DNA form, the CDR3 reads TGTGCCAGCGCGGGACAGGAGAAAATGAACACTGAAGCTTTCTTT.

The chain combines TRBV21-1 with TRBJ1-1. TRBV21-1 is labeled a pseudogene. The CDR3 is made up of 13 amino acids. The CDR3 region is CASSTGGGTEAFF. The DNA for the CDR3 is TGTGCCAGCAGCACGGGAGGGGGCACTGAAGCTTTCTTT.

The genes are TRBV21-1 and TRBJ2-1; the table names TRBD1, a call not compared with the DNA. TRBV21-1 is shown as a pseudogene. The CDR3 is 20 residues long. The CDR3: CASSKDSQGESKPKYNEQFF. DNA for the CDR3: TGTGCCAGCAGCAAAGATTCCCAGGGGGAGTCCAAACCCAAATACAATGAGCAGTTCTTC.

This rearrangement joins TRBV6-4 to TRBJ2-1, with a possible D match to TRBD2 (5 bases). Germline CDR1 and CDR2: MRHNA and SNTAGT. The V and J ends lost 2 bases and 1 base respectively, with 12 bases between them. The CDR3 is made up of 16 amino acids. CDR3 sequence (DNA): TGTGCCAGCAGTGACCAAGGGAGAGCGTCCTACAATGAGCAGTTCTTC. It encodes CASSDQGRASYNEQFF.

The chain carries TRBV6-5 and TRBJ2-7; tentatively, D is TRBD1 (6 bases). Trimming cost V 3 bases and J 1 base, with 7 bases left between them. The length of the CDR3 is 13 residues. Looked up from germline, CDR1 is MNHEY and CDR2 is SVGAGI. Here the CDR3 DNA reads TGTGCCAGCAGTTATAGGGGGTCCTACGAGCAGTACTTC. Protein: CASSYRGSYEQYF.

This chain uses TRBV9 with TRBJ1-1; weak D call: TRBD1 (6 bases). Deletions cut 5 bases from V and 4 bases from J, with 21 bases between. The CDR3 runs 16 residues. Germline V gene sequence: CDR1 SGDLS, CDR2 YYNGEE. The CDR3 coding sequence is TGTGCCAGCAGTGGGGGAGGCCTTCGGGGGGCCACTGAAGCTTTCTTT. Its protein is CASSGGGLRGATEAFF.

The rearrangement uses TRBV6-1 and TRBJ1-1; 8 nucleotides agree with TRBD1. The CDR3 spans 14 residues. J gave up 1 base and V 6 bases, and 4 bases lay outside the gene matches. Germline assignment: CDR1 MNHNS and CDR2 SASEGT. The CDR3 bases are TGTGCCAGCAGAATAACAGGGGGGAACACTGAAGCTTTCTTT. Translation: CASRITGGNTEAFF.

The CDR3 region has the DNA TGTGCCAGCAGCTTGGGACTTGGGGGGGACGGAAACACCATATATTTT. Its protein product is CASSLGLGGDGNTIYF. V is TRBV5-5 and J is TRBJ1-3; possible D gene TRBD1, 5 bases. The CDR3 is 16 residues long. Germline-derived CDR1 and CDR2 are SGHKS and YYEKEE (reference sequence). V was cut by 0 bases and J by 4 bases, with 14 bases left in between. Full variable domain (rest looked up from reference TRBV5-5 and TRBJ1-3): DAGVTQSPTHLIKTRGQQVTLRCSPISGHKSVSWYQQVLGQGPQFIFQYYEKEERGRGNFPDRFSARQFPNYSSELNVNALLLGDSALYLCASSLGLGGDGNTIYFGEGSWLTVV.

The chain couples TRBV6-5 to TRBJ1-1, with a weak D call TRBD1 (5 bases). Trimming left V 4 bases short and J 6 bases short, with 15 bases between. The CDR3 sequence is 14 residues long. Germline-derived CDR1 and CDR2 are MNHEY and SVGAGI. The CDR3 region is CASSSGRAFAEAFF. CDR3 bases: TGTGCCAGCAGTTCGGGCAGGGCTTTTGCTGAAGCTTTCTTT.

The chain employs TRBV7-9 and TRBJ1-1; D is undetermined. V was clipped by 1 base and J by 3 bases, with 21 bases between them. CDR3 length: 18 amino acids. CDR1 is SEHNR, CDR2 FQNEAQ, per germline (reference sequence). CDR3: CASSLEETEEGWDTEAFF. DNA for the CDR3: TGTGCCAGCAGCTTAGAGGAGACTGAGGAGGGATGGGACACTGAAGCTTTCTTT. Supplemented by reference TRBV7-9 and TRBJ1-1, the full variable domain reads DTGVSQNPRHKITKRGQNVTFRCDPISEHNRLYWYRQTLGQGPEFLTYFQNEAQLEKSRLLSDRFSAERPKGSFSTLEIQRTEQGDSAMYLCASSLEETEEGWDTEAFFGQGTRLTVV.

This rearrangement joins TRBV4-2 to TRBJ1-4; D call uncertain. The V end lost 1 base, the J end lost 4 bases, and 10 bases lay between the germline ends. Germline values: CDR1 LGHNA, CDR2 YNFKEQ. This CDR3 region has 15 residues. The CDR3 DNA is TGTGCCAGCAGCCAAGGTTCGGGTAGTAATGAAAAACTGTTTTTT. This translates into CASSQGSGSNEKLFF.

The chain uses TRBV7-9 and TRBJ1-5; no clear D gene. The length of the CDR3 is 15 residues. Germline V gives CDR1 SEHNR, CDR2 FQNEAQ (reference sequence). V lost 2 bases and J 4 bases, leaving 12 bases between the germline ends. CDR3 protein: CASSLWPEQNQPQHF. CDR3 nucleotide sequence: TGTGCCAGCAGCTTATGGCCGGAACAGAATCAGCCCCAGCATTTT.

This clone has just a few counts. The chain recombines TRBV18 with TRBJ2-1; 9 bases line up with TRBD2. The CDR3 sequence is 16 residues long. After removal of 6 bases from V and 4 bases from J, the junction contained 10 bases not matched to a gene. The V gene's germline CDR1 is KGHSH and CDR2 LQKENI. Written as DNA, the CDR3 is TGTGCCAGCTCCCCAATTAGCGGGGGAGGATACAATGAGCAGTTCTTC. This codes for CASSPISGGGYNEQFF.